This T cell receptor (beta chain) was profiled in a study of CD8 T cells in Susac syndrome. Regarding the study as a whole: The study conceded that relatively few individuals underwent its TCR sequencing and HLA analysis.

RNA in amounts of 0.5 to 1 ug was reverse transcribed with random hexamers. TCRdb re-analysed the immunoSEQ multiplex PCR reads in MiXCR, keeping a single row per CDR3 protein. Among 200,000 to 300,000 distinct CDR3 sequences, just over 90% were seen once, and the ten largest hold 0.065% to 0.075%. As concerns this clonotype: As yet, its antigen is unknown.

Germline values: CDR1 SNHLY, CDR2 FYNNEI. This CDR3 spans 14 amino acids. V gave up 6 bases and J gave up 5 bases, with 13 bases separating them. Sequenced sample: CD4+ T cells from PBMCs. The clonotype comes from a human donor with multiple sclerosis. The rearrangement uses TRBV2 and TRBJ2-2; TRBD1 is a possible D gene (6 bases). In nucleotides, the CDR3 is TGTGCCAGCAGAGAACAGGGTGGGACCGGGGAGCTGTTTTTT. Protein sequence: CASREQGGTGELFF.